The text below deals with one T cell receptor beta chain. Antigen: not known. This record belongs to a study of post-analysis software for immune sequencing data. General observations from the study: Controls showed lower frequencies than patients for four to six TRBV segments, and TRBV5-6, TRBV5-1 and TRBV20-1 were among these.

The TCR beta cDNA libraries carried unique molecular identifiers. TCRdb analysed the PCR reads with MiXCR anew, one entry per CDR3 protein. Among some 800,000 distinct CDR3 sequences listed, around 42% were seen once. This CDR3 spans 15 amino acids. Germline assignment: CDR1 SGDLS and CDR2 YYNGEE. With 1 base removed from V and 0 bases from J, the gap between germline ends came to 10 bases. This sequence originates from a girl aged 5-17 years with multiple sclerosis. The chain has TRBV9 and TRBJ1-2; D remains ambiguous. The sequencing input was blood. In nucleotides, the CDR3 is TGTGCCAGCAGCGTAAAGGAGGGATCTAACTATGGCTACACCTTC. This codes for CASSVKEGSNYGYTF.